The rows below give T cell receptor beta chains drawn from one sample of a study of T-cell memory formation after mild COVID-19. TCRdb fed the 5' RACE reads into MiXCR, producing one record per CDR3 protein. The data contain approximately 480,000 distinct CDR3 sequences, 15% to 20% of them seen just once; the ten biggest clones take up 10% to 15%. Sequenced input: PBMCs or a T cell subset sorted from them (not recorded which). These receptors were collected from an adult woman who had mild COVID-19 (a few samples of this study predate the infection). Cell type and time point are not known. Each CDR3 is given with its conserved first and last residue. A D gene is named only where the DNA matches it firmly. Clone size appears in some rows only: once, few, many, or a class for an expanded clone.

d_gene: NA
v_gene: TRBV18
j_gene: TRBJ1-1
abundance: NA
CDR3aa: CASSPGDRATEAFF
CDR3nt: TGTGCCAGCTCACCCGGGGACCGCGCGACTGAAGCTTTCTTT

d_gene: TRBD2
v_gene: TRBV5-6
j_gene: TRBJ2-1
abundance: NA
CDR3aa: CASSLAFRLAGVRNEQFF
CDR3nt: TGTGCCAGCAGCTTGGCCTTCAGACTAGCGGGAGTACGTAATGAGCAGTTCTTC

d_gene: NA
v_gene: TRBV10-2
j_gene: TRBJ1-5
abundance: few
CDR3aa: CASSESTLTQPQHF
CDR3nt: TGCGCCAGCAGTGAGTCGACCCTTACTCAGCCCCAGCATTTT

d_gene: NA
v_gene: TRBV12-3/TRBV12-4
j_gene: TRBJ2-7
abundance: NA
CDR3aa: CASSSKGPYEQYF
CDR3nt: TGTGCCAGCAGTTCAAAGGGCCCTTACGAGCAGTACTTC

d_gene: NA
v_gene: TRBV6-5
j_gene: TRBJ1-1
abundance: few
CDR3aa: CASSYSIGRTEAFF
CDR3nt: TGTGCCAGCAGTTACTCGATTGGAAGAACTGAAGCTTTCTTT

d_gene: NA
v_gene: TRBV6-5
j_gene: TRBJ2-3
abundance: once
CDR3aa: CASIYTTSTDTQYF
CDR3nt: TGTGCTAGCATTTACACTACTAGCACAGATACGCAGTATTTT

d_gene: TRBD1
v_gene: TRBV11-2
j_gene: TRBJ1-3
abundance: many
CDR3aa: CASSPWTGSSGNTIYF
CDR3nt: TGTGCCAGCAGCCCCTGGACAGGGTCCTCTGGAAACACCATATATTTT

d_gene: NA
v_gene: TRBV12-3/TRBV12-4
j_gene: TRBJ2-3
abundance: many
CDR3aa: CASRRVGTDTQYF
CDR3nt: TGTGCCAGCAGACGAGTGGGCACAGATACGCAGTATTTT

d_gene: TRBD1
v_gene: TRBV27
j_gene: TRBJ2-1
abundance: few
CDR3aa: CASSLQGDGNEQFF
CDR3nt: TGTGCCAGCAGTTTACAGGGGGATGGGAATGAGCAGTTCTTC

d_gene: NA
v_gene: TRBV12-5
j_gene: TRBJ1-1
abundance: once
CDR3aa: CASGLVGGLKAFF
CDR3nt: TGTGCTAGTGGTTTGGTGGGGGGCTTAAAAGCTTTCTTT

d_gene: TRBD2
v_gene: TRBV11-2
j_gene: TRBJ2-2
abundance: NA
CDR3aa: CASSLGYRLAGDVTGELFF
CDR3nt: TGTGCCAGCAGCTTAGGGTATCGGCTAGCGGGAGATGTGACCGGGGAGCTGTTTTTT

d_gene: NA
v_gene: TRBV6-6
j_gene: TRBJ1-3
abundance: NA
CDR3aa: CASRLGDVGTIYF
CDR3nt: TGTGCCAGCAGGTTGGGGGACGTAGGCACCATATATTTT

d_gene: TRBD2
v_gene: TRBV5-1
j_gene: TRBJ2-7
abundance: NA
CDR3aa: CASSREISGDYEQYF
CDR3nt: TGCGCCAGCAGCCGTGAAATTAGCGGGGACTACGAGCAGTACTTC

d_gene: NA
v_gene: TRBV4-3
j_gene: TRBJ2-3
abundance: NA
CDR3aa: CASSQDMGFWGRQYF
CDR3nt: TGCGCCAGCAGCCAAGATATGGGGTTTTGGGGGCGACAGTATTTT

d_gene: NA
v_gene: TRBV12-3/TRBV12-4
j_gene: TRBJ1-5
abundance: many
CDR3aa: CASSPDGYSNQPQHF
CDR3nt: TGTGCCAGCAGTCCTGACGGTTATAGCAATCAGCCCCAGCATTTT

d_gene: NA
v_gene: TRBV24-1
j_gene: TRBJ2-3
abundance: few
CDR3aa: CATSDSRDRTDTQYF
CDR3nt: TGTGCCACCAGTGATTCCCGGGATCGCACAGATACGCAGTATTTT

d_gene: NA
v_gene: TRBV2
j_gene: TRBJ1-4
abundance: NA
CDR3aa: CASKPDSEKLFF
CDR3nt: TGTGCCAGCAAGCCGGATTCCGAAAAACTGTTTTTT

d_gene: NA
v_gene: TRBV28
j_gene: TRBJ2-7
abundance: NA
CDR3aa: CASSFGESSGEQYF
CDR3nt: TGTGCCAGCAGTTTTGGGGAATCCTCAGGGGAGCAGTACTTC

d_gene: TRBD2
v_gene: TRBV28
j_gene: TRBJ2-5
abundance: NA
CDR3aa: CASSPASGGYQETQYF
CDR3nt: TGTGCCAGCAGCCCCGCTAGCGGGGGCTACCAAGAGACCCAGTACTTC

d_gene: NA
v_gene: TRBV6-1
j_gene: TRBJ1-1
abundance: NA
CDR3aa: CASTPAENTEAFF
CDR3nt: TGTGCCAGCACCCCGGCAGAAAACACTGAAGCTTTCTTT

d_gene: TRBD2
v_gene: TRBV20-1
j_gene: TRBJ2-1
abundance: NA
CDR3aa: CSAPTSSGGYNEQFF
CDR3nt: TGCAGTGCTCCCACCTCTAGCGGAGGATACAATGAGCAGTTCTTC

d_gene: NA
v_gene: TRBV7-7
j_gene: TRBJ2-5
abundance: NA
CDR3aa: CASSLRYWEETQYF
CDR3nt: TGTGCCAGCAGCCTAAGGTATTGGGAAGAGACCCAGTACTTC

d_gene: NA
v_gene: TRBV5-1
j_gene: TRBJ2-5
abundance: NA
CDR3aa: CASSPGWEVAQYF
CDR3nt: TGCGCCAGCAGCCCGGGCTGGGAAGTCGCCCAGTACTTC

d_gene: NA
v_gene: TRBV3-1
j_gene: TRBJ2-2
abundance: NA
CDR3aa: CASSQEAVPAGELFF
CDR3nt: TGTGCCAGCAGCCAAGAAGCCGTTCCGGCCGGGGAGCTGTTTTTT

d_gene: NA
v_gene: TRBV12-3/TRBV12-4
j_gene: TRBJ1-4
abundance: few
CDR3aa: CASRPAGAGEKLFF
CDR3nt: TGTGCCAGCAGGCCGGCGGGGGCAGGTGAAAAACTGTTTTTT

d_gene: TRBD1
v_gene: TRBV7-9
j_gene: TRBJ2-3
abundance: NA
CDR3aa: CASSQQGATDTQYF
CDR3nt: TGTGCCAGCAGCCAACAGGGGGCTACAGATACGCAGTATTTT

d_gene: TRBD1
v_gene: TRBV29-1
j_gene: TRBJ2-7
abundance: NA
CDR3aa: CSAIGTGGYEQYF
CDR3nt: TGCAGCGCTATTGGGACAGGGGGTTACGAGCAGTACTTC

d_gene: TRBD2
v_gene: TRBV5-4
j_gene: TRBJ2-7
abundance: many
CDR3aa: CASSLGSGGRSYEQYF
CDR3nt: TGTGCCAGCAGCTTGGGAAGCGGGGGGCGATCCTACGAGCAGTACTTC

d_gene: NA
v_gene: TRBV6-6
j_gene: TRBJ2-2
abundance: many
CDR3aa: CASKEITNTGELFF
CDR3nt: TGTGCCAGCAAGGAGATAACGAACACCGGGGAGCTGTTTTTT

d_gene: NA
v_gene: TRBV5-1
j_gene: TRBJ2-5
abundance: NA
CDR3aa: CASSLGSSVETQYF
CDR3nt: TGCGCCAGCAGCTTGGGTAGTAGCGTGGAGACCCAGTACTTC

d_gene: TRBD2
v_gene: TRBV7-2
j_gene: TRBJ2-5
abundance: few
CDR3aa: CASSLAGGPAGETQYF
CDR3nt: TGTGCCAGCAGCTTAGCGGGAGGGCCTGCGGGAGAGACCCAGTACTTC

d_gene: NA
v_gene: TRBV5-6
j_gene: TRBJ1-2
abundance: NA
CDR3aa: CASSPGAEGRRHYGYTF
CDR3nt: TGTGCCAGCAGCCCGGGTGCAGAGGGACGGCGGCACTATGGCTACACCTTC

d_gene: TRBD1
v_gene: TRBV6-5
j_gene: TRBJ2-2
abundance: many
CDR3aa: CASSRQGAGTGELFF
CDR3nt: TGTGCCAGCAGTCGACAGGGCGCAGGCACCGGGGAGCTGTTTTTT

d_gene: NA
v_gene: TRBV5-1
j_gene: TRBJ2-7
abundance: few
CDR3aa: CASSSAYTYEQYF
CDR3nt: TGCGCCAGCAGCTCCGCCTATACCTACGAGCAGTACTTC

d_gene: TRBD1
v_gene: TRBV12-3/TRBV12-4
j_gene: TRBJ1-4
abundance: few
CDR3aa: CASSPGQINEKLFF
CDR3nt: TGTGCCAGCAGTCCGGGACAGATTAATGAAAAACTGTTTTTT

d_gene: NA
v_gene: TRBV6-6
j_gene: TRBJ2-2
abundance: NA
CDR3aa: CASRADRGGTGELFF
CDR3nt: TGTGCCAGCAGGGCCGACAGGGGAGGGACCGGGGAGCTGTTTTTT

d_gene: NA
v_gene: TRBV7-9
j_gene: TRBJ1-1
abundance: NA
CDR3aa: CASSLAMGHPVGAFF
CDR3nt: TGTGCCAGCAGCTTAGCCATGGGACACCCAGTAGGAGCTTTCTTT

d_gene: TRBD1
v_gene: TRBV13
j_gene: TRBJ2-7
abundance: NA
CDR3aa: CASSFPGTGEYEQYF
CDR3nt: TGTGCCAGCAGCTTTCCCGGGACAGGGGAATACGAGCAGTACTTC

d_gene: TRBD1
v_gene: TRBV2
j_gene: TRBJ2-2
abundance: NA
CDR3aa: CASSEQGAIGELFF
CDR3nt: TGTGCCAGCAGCGAACAGGGGGCGATCGGGGAGCTGTTTTTT

d_gene: TRBD1
v_gene: TRBV5-6
j_gene: TRBJ2-7
abundance: NA
CDR3aa: CASSGGQGGYEQYF
CDR3nt: TGTGCCAGCAGCGGGGGACAGGGTGGCTACGAGCAGTACTTC

d_gene: NA
v_gene: TRBV5-1
j_gene: TRBJ1-5
abundance: NA
CDR3aa: CASSLAAGANQPQHF
CDR3nt: TGCGCCAGCAGCTTGGCCGCAGGGGCGAATCAGCCCCAGCATTTT

d_gene: NA
v_gene: TRBV20-1
j_gene: TRBJ1-2
abundance: NA
CDR3aa: CSAPNGSMSAGYTF
CDR3nt: TGCAGTGCCCCAAACGGATCAATGAGTGCGGGCTACACCTTC

d_gene: NA
v_gene: TRBV6-1
j_gene: TRBJ2-7
abundance: NA
CDR3aa: CASSEPRPLYF
CDR3nt: TGTGCCAGCAGTGAACCCAGGCCCCTCTACTTC

d_gene: NA
v_gene: TRBV21-1
j_gene: TRBJ2-1
abundance: few
CDR3aa: CASSKVRDRGYNEQFF
CDR3nt: TGTGCCAGCAGCAAAGTTAGGGACAGAGGGTACAATGAGCAGTTCTTC